This T cell receptor (beta chain) comes out of a study of control samples from healthy donors and cancer patients. The CDR3 length is 15 residues. Germline V lookup: CDR1 SGDLS, CDR2 YYNGEE. V gave up 3 bases and J gave up 5 bases, with 18 bases separating them. The protocol was immunoSEQ multiplex PCR, while the TCRdb copy is restricted to in-frame clones and leaves out a portion. The sample has some 130,000 clones; more than 70% are singletons. The sequence derives from a man aged 35-49 years in good health. Sequences were obtained from blood. The V and J genes are TRBV9 and TRBJ2-7; either TRBD1 or TRBD2 may fit D (6 bases each). The CDR3 region is CASSARGGNSHEQYF. The CDR3 coding sequence is TGTGCCAGCAGCGCCAGAGGGGGGAATTCGCACGAGCAGTACTTC.